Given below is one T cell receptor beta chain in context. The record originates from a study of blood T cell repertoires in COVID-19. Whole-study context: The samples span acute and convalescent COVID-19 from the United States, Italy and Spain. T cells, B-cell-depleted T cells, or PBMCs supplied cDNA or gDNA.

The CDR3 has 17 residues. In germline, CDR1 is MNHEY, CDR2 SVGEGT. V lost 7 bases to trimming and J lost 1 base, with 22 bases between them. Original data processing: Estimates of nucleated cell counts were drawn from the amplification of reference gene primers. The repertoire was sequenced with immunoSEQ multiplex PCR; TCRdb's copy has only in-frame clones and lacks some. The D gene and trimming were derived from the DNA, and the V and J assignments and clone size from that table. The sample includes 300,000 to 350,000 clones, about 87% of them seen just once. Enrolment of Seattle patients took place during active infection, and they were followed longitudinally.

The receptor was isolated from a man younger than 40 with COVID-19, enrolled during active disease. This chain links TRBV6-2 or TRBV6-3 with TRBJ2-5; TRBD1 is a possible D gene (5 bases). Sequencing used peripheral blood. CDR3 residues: CASTYGALGIGQETQYF. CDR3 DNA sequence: TGTGCCAGCACTTATGGGGCGCTAGGGATAGGCCAAGAGACCCAGTACTTC.